This T cell receptor beta chain came from a study of control samples from healthy donors and cancer patients. Here immunoSEQ multiplex PCR was the method, and the copy in TCRdb shows in-frame clones only, minus some. Among about 170,000 clones, about 91% were seen once, and the ten largest hold roughly 2.1%. Germline CDR1 is SSHAT and CDR2 is FNYEAQ (reference sequence). Deletions cut 5 bases from V and 4 bases from J, with 15 bases between. The CDR3 is 14 residues long. This clone was observed a handful of times. Sequences were obtained from blood. The chain uses TRBV7-7 and TRBJ2-7; a weak D match, TRBD1 (5 bases). The receptor's source is a woman aged 40 to 50 in good health. This CDR3 reads CASSHEGARYEQYF. The CDR3 region has the DNA TGTGCCAGCAGCCACGAAGGGGCAAGGTACGAGCAGTACTTC.